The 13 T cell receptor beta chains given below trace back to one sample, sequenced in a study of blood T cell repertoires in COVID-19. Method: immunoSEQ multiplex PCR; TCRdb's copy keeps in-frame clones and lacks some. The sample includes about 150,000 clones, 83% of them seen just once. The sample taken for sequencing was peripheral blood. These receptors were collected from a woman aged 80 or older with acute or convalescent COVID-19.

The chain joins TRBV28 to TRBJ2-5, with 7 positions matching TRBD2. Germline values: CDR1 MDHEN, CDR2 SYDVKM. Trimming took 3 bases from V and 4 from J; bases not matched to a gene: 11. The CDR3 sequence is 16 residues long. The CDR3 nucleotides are TGTGCCAGCAGTTTTGGGGGGGGGATCCTAATAGAGACCCAGTACTTC. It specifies CASSFGGGILIETQYF. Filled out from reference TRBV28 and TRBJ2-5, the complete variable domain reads DVKVTQSSRYLVKRTGEKVFLECVQDMDHENMFWYRQDPGLGLRLIYFSYDVKMKEKGDIPEGYSVSREKKERFSLILESASTNQTSMYLCASSFGGGILIETQYFGPGTRLLVL.

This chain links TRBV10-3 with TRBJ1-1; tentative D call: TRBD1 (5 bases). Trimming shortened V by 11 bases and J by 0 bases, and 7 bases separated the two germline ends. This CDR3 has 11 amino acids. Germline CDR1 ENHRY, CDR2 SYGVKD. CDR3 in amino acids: CASGMNTEAFF. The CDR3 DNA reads TGTGCCTCAGGGATGAACACTGAAGCTTTCTTT.

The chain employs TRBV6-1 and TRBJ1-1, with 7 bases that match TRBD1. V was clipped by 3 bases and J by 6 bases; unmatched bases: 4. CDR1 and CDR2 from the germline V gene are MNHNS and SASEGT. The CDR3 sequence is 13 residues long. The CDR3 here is CASSEEGTAEAFF. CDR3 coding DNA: TGTGCCAGCAGTGAGGAAGGGACAGCTGAAGCTTTCTTT.

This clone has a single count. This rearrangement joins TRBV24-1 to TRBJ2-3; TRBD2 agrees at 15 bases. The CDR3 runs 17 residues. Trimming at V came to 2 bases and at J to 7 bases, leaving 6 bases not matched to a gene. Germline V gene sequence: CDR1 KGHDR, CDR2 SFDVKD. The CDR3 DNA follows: TGTGCCACCAGTGATTCGGGACTAGCGGGAGGTGGAAATACGCAGTATTTT. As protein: CATSDSGLAGGGNTQYF.

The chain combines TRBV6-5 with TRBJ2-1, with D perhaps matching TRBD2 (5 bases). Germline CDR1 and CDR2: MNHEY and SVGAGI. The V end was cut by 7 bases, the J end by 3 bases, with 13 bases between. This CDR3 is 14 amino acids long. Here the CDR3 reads CASKVAFNYNEQFF. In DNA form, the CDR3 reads TGTGCCAGCAAGGTAGCGTTTAACTACAATGAGCAGTTCTTC.

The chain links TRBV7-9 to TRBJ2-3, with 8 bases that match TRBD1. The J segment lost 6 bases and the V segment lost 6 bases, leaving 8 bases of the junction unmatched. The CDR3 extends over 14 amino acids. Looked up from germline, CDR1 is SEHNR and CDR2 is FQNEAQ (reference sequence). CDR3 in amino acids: CASRTDRGADTQYF. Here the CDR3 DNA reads TGTGCCAGCAGGACAGACAGGGGAGCGGATACGCAGTATTTT.

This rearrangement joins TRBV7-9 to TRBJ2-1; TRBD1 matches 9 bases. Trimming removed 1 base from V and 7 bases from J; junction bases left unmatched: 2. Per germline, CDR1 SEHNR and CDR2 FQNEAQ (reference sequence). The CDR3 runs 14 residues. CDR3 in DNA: TGTGCCAGCAGCTTAGATGGGACAGGGAATGAGCAGTTCTTC. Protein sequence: CASSLDGTGNEQFF.

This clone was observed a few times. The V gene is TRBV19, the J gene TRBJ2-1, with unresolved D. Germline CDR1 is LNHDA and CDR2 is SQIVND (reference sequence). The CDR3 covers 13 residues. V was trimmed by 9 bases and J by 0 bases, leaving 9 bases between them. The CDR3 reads CARTRRSYNEQFF. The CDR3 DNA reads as TGTGCCAGAACCAGGCGCTCCTACAATGAGCAGTTCTTC.

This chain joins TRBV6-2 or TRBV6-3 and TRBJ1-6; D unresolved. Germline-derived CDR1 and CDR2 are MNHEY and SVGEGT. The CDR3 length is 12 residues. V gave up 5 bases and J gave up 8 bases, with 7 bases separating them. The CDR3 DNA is TGTGCCAGCAGTGACGGGTATTCACCCCTCCACTTT. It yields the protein CASSDGYSPLHF.

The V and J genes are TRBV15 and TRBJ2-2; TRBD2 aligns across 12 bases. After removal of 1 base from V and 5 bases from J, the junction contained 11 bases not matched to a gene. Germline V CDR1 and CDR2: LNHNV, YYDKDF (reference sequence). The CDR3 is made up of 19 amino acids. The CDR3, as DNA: TGTGCCACCAGCAGAGGACTCCGGACTAGCGGGATATCAACCGGGGAGCTGTTTTTT. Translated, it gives CATSRGLRTSGISTGELFF.

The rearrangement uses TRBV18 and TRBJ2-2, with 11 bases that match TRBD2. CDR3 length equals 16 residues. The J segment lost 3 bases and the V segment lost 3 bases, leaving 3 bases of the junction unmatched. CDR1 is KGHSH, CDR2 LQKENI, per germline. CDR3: CASSPGTSGYTGELFF. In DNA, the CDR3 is TGTGCCAGCTCACCTGGGACTAGCGGTTACACCGGGGAGCTGTTTTTT.

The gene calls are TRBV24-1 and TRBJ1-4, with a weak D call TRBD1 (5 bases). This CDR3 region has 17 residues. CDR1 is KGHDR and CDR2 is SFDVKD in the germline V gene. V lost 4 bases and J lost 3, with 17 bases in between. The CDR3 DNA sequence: TGTGCCACCAGTGACTCCCGACAGAGGTTACCTAATGAAAAACTGTTTTTT. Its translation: CATSDSRQRLPNEKLFF.

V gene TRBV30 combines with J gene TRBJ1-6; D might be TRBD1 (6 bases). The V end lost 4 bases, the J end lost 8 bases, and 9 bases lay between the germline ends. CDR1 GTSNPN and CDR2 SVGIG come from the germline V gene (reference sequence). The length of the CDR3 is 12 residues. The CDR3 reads CAWIGGDSPLHF. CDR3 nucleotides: TGTGCCTGGATTGGGGGCGATTCACCCCTCCACTTT.